This TCR beta chain emerged from a study of cytomegalovirus exposure and HLA in healthy donors. General study results and limits: TCR sequences were mostly rare, though some public TCRs occurred in many donors. In a later analysis, a missense DCLRE1C variant was linked to TCR beta V- and J-gene trimming. About 87% or about 30% of the time was how often most TCR beta V segments were productive, according to an earlier analysis.

Germline lookup yields CDR1 SEHNR and CDR2 FQNEAQ (reference sequence). The trim removed 4 bases at V and 1 base at J, leaving 9 bases unmatched. This CDR3 spans 18 amino acids. Researchers ran the PCR with 60 Vbeta and 13 Jbeta primers. Per the study methods: The authors later counted tens of millions of unique TCR beta chains, some 12 million of them shared. Only in-frame clones appear in the TCRdb table, and some are missing; sequencing was by immunoSEQ multiplex PCR. Clone size and the V and J calls come from that table; the DNA yielded D and trimming. The sample contains under 200,000 clones, 80% to 85% of which appear only once. This clone was detected only a few times. Its target is not known.

The chain links TRBV7-9 to TRBJ2-1; 11 nucleotides match TRBD2. The sample comprised PBMCs. The receptor was derived from a human donor in good health. In DNA form, the CDR3 reads TGTGCCAGCAGCTCCTTAGCGGGGGGGGGTGTTTCCTACAATGAGCAGTTCTTC. Amino acid sequence: CASSSLAGGGVSYNEQFF.